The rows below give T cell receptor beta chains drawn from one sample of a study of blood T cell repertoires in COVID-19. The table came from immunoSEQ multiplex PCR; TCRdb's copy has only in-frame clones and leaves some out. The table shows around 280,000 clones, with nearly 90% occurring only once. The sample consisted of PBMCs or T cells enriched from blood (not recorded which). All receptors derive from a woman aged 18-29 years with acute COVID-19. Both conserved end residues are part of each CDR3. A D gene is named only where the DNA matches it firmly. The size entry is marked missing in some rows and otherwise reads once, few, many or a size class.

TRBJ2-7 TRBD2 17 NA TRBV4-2 CASSQTSSGTSIYEQYF TGTGCCAGCAGCCAAACCTCTAGCGGGACCTCCATTTACGAGCAGTACTTC
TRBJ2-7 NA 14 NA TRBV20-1 CSASDSVVSYEQYF TGCAGTGCTAGTGATAGCGTAGTCTCCTACGAGCAGTACTTC
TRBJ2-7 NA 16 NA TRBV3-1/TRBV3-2 CASSQDPATRRYEQYF TGTGCCAGCAGCCAAGATCCAGCCACCAGGAGGTACGAGCAGTACTTC
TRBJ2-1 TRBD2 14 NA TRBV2 CASGKGLVYNEQFF TGTGCCAGCGGAAAAGGACTAGTATACAATGAGCAGTTCTTC
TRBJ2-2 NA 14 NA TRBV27 CASSLSGLAGELFF TGTGCCAGCAGTTTATCTGGACTGGCCGGGGAGCTGTTTTTT
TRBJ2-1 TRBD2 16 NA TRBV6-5 CASSYSGLAPYNEQFF TGTGCCAGCAGTTACTCTGGACTAGCGCCATACAATGAGCAGTTCTTC
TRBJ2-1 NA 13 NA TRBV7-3 CASSRDLEYEQFF TGTGCCAGCAGCCGAGACCTGGAGTATGAGCAGTTCTTC
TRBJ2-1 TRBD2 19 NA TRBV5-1 CASTELAGGPEISYNEQFF TGCGCCAGCACCGAGCTAGCGGGAGGGCCCGAGATCTCCTACAATGAGCAGTTCTTC
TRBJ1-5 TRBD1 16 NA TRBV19 CASSIVGTGGYQPQHF TGTGCCAGTAGTATAGTCGGGACAGGGGGTTATCAGCCCCAGCATTTT
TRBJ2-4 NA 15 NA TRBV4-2 CASSQNDIFGNIQYF TGTGCCAGCAGCCAGAACGACATCTTTGGAAACATTCAGTACTTC
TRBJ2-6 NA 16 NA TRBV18 CASSPMQRSGANVLTF TGTGCCAGCTCACCGATGCAGCGATCTGGGGCCAACGTCCTGACTTTC
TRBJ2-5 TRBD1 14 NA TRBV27 CASSPGQTQETQYF TGTGCCAGCAGTCCGGGACAGACCCAAGAGACCCAGTACTTC
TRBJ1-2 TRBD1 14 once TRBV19 CASRGTGENYGYTF TGTGCCAGTAGGGGGACAGGAGAGAACTATGGCTACACCTTC
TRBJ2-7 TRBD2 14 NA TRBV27 CASSRGRASYEQYF TGTGCCAGCAGTCGCGGGAGGGCTAGCTACGAGCAGTACTTC
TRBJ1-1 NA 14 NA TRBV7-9 CASSLVGGNTEAFF TGTGCCAGCAGCTTAGTCGGGGGGAACACTGAAGCTTTCTTT
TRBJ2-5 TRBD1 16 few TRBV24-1 CATSDFDRGWQETQYF TGTGCCACCAGTGATTTCGACAGGGGTTGGCAAGAGACCCAGTACTTC
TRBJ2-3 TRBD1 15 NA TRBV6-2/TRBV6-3 CASSPGTGSTDTQYF TGTGCCAGCAGTCCGGGGACAGGGAGCACAGATACGCAGTATTTT
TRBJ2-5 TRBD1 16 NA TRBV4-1 CASSQPPDRGQETQYF TGCGCCAGCAGCCAACCGCCGGACAGGGGACAAGAGACCCAGTACTTC
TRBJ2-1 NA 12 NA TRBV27 CASSDSSNEQFF TGTGCCAGCAGTGATAGCTCGAATGAGCAGTTCTTC
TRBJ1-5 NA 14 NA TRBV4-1 CASSQMRGNQPQHF TGCGCCAGCAGCCAAATGAGGGGCAATCAGCCCCAGCATTTT
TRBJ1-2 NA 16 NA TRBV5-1 CASSFQQGELGYGYTF TGCGCCAGCAGCTTTCAACAGGGAGAGCTCGGCTATGGCTACACCTTC
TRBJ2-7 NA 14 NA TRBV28 CASSLLGGSYEQYF TGTGCCAGCAGTTTGTTAGGGGGCTCCTACGAGCAGTACTTC
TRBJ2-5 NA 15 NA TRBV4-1 CASSQATGPGETQYF TGCGCCAGCAGCCAGGCGACTGGTCCTGGAGAGACCCAGTACTTC